The 26 T cell receptor beta chains given below trace back to one sample, sequenced in a study of T-cell reconstitution after alpha-beta-depleted transplantation in children. Researchers prepared the TCRbeta library using unique molecular identifiers, the study reports. TCRdb redid the calling of the PCR reads with MiXCR, one entry per CDR3 protein. Altogether hundreds of thousands of distinct CDR3 sequences are present, less than 15% being singletons, with the ten largest covering 0.79%. The sequences come from PBMCs, collected before TCRalphabeta/CD19-depleted stem cell transplant. The source of these receptors is a girl aged 2 to 10 with congenital amegakaryocytic thrombocytopenia, due to receive a stem cell transplant.

This clonotype occurred many times. The chain links TRBV29-1 to TRBJ2-2; 7 nucleotides agree with TRBD2. J lost 2 bases, V lost 4 bases, and 4 bases had no gene match. The CDR3 totals 14 residues. Germline V gene lookup returns CDR1 SQVTM and CDR2 ANQGSEA. The CDR3 here is CSVGLADNTGELFF. DNA for the CDR3: TGCAGCGTTGGGCTAGCGGATAACACCGGGGAGCTGTTTTTT.

The rearrangement joins TRBV12-3 or TRBV12-4 to TRBJ2-1; the D gene is possibly TRBD2 (5 bases). The CDR3 sequence is 16 residues long. Deletions cut 7 bases from V and 0 bases from J, with 16 bases between. The DNA of the CDR3 is TGTGCCAGCAACCCCGGGATCCGGTCCTCCTACAATGAGCAGTTCTTC. Its protein product is CASNPGIRSSYNEQFF.

This clonotype was recorded at least ten times. V and J are TRBV10-3 and TRBJ1-2, with D tentatively TRBD1 (6 bases). The germline V gene has CDR1 ENHRY and CDR2 SYGVKD. The CDR3 is 13 residues long. Trimming left V 2 bases short and J 6 bases short, with 10 bases between. The CDR3 is CAISEPQGHGYTF. Here the CDR3 DNA reads TGTGCCATCAGTGAGCCCCAGGGGCATGGCTACACCTTC.

This chain connects TRBV29-1 to TRBJ2-1, with D perhaps TRBD1 or TRBD2 (6 bases each). The CDR3 consists of 19 residues. Per germline, CDR1 SQVTM and CDR2 ANQGSEA. V lost 3 bases to trimming and J lost 8 bases, with 32 bases between them. The CDR3 region has the DNA TGCAGCGTTGACGATCTGGGGGGCAGCTGGCGTTCCTATAATGATGAGCAGTTCTTC. Translating gives CSVDDLGGSWRSYNDEQFF.

V is TRBV12-3 or TRBV12-4 and J is TRBJ2-7, with 7 bases aligning to TRBD2. The CDR3 runs to 18 residues. The V gene end was trimmed by 4 bases and the J gene end by 2 bases; junction bases not matched to a gene: 17. The CDR3 DNA follows: TGTGCCAGCAGTTCGGCCCCTTTAGCAACTAGCGCAACCTACGAGCAGTACTTC. It specifies CASSSAPLATSATYEQYF.

This clonotype was found many times. V gene TRBV14 combines with J gene TRBJ2-1, with D perhaps TRBD2 (6 bases). The CDR3 is 15 residues long. V was shortened by 0 bases and J by 7 bases, with 13 bases between the two germline ends. The germline V gene encodes CDR1 SGHDN and CDR2 FVKESK. This CDR3 is CASSQDSRGWNEQFF. For the CDR3, the DNA is TGTGCCAGCAGCCAAGACTCCCGGGGGTGGAATGAGCAGTTCTTC.

This clonotype came up many times. This chain uses TRBV5-1 with TRBJ2-1; 11 bases match TRBD2. The CDR3 is 15 amino acids. Trimming at V came to 1 base and at J to 9 bases, leaving 6 bases not matched to a gene. Germline CDR1 is SGHRS and CDR2 is YFSETQ. The CDR3 sequence: CASSLTSGSITEQFF. The CDR3 nucleotides are TGCGCCAGCAGCTTGACTAGCGGGAGTATCACTGAGCAGTTCTTC. Combining the CDR3 with reference TRBV5-1 and TRBJ2-1 gives the whole variable domain KAGVTQTPRYLIKTRGQQVTLSCSPISGHRSVSWYQQTPGQGLQFLFEYFSETQRNKGNFPGRFSGRQFSNSRSEMNVSTLELGDSALYLCASSLTSGSITEQFFGPGTRLTVL.

This clonotype appeared many times. The chain uses TRBV9 and TRBJ2-2; D is possibly TRBD1 (6 bases). Germline V lookup: CDR1 SGDLS, CDR2 YYNGEE. The CDR3 is 15 amino acids. The germline V and J ends were trimmed by 2 bases and 7 bases, with 15 bases remaining between them. The CDR3 reads CASSVSLGGGGELFF. The CDR3 DNA sequence: TGTGCCAGCAGCGTCAGTCTAGGGGGTGGCGGGGAGCTGTTTTTT.

This clonotype was observed many times. The genes are TRBV20-1 and TRBJ2-3; D call uncertain. The germline CDR1 and CDR2 sequences are DFQATT and SNEGSKA (reference sequence). Trimming took off 3 bases at V and 2 bases at J, with 12 bases between the two ends. This CDR3 is built from 14 residues. CDR3 sequence reads: CSARPGTNTDTQYF. The CDR3 nucleotides are TGCAGTGCTAGGCCCGGAACAAACACAGATACGCAGTATTTT.

Only a few counts were recorded for this clonotype. The V call is TRBV7-2, the J call TRBJ2-7, with 9 bases that match TRBD2. The CDR3 sequence is 15 residues long. V shed 4 bases, J shed 4 bases, and the junction held 8 bases outside the gene matches. CDR1 and CDR2 from the germline V gene are SGHTA and FQGNSA. The CDR3 coding sequence is TGTGCCAGCAGCTCCAACAGACTAGCGGATTACGAGCAGTACTTC. Encoded protein: CASSSNRLADYEQYF.

The table lists this clonotype with many counts. The genes are TRBV20-1 and TRBJ2-1; 15 nucleotides align to TRBD2. V shed 3 bases, J shed 2 bases, and the junction held 11 bases outside the gene matches. Germline V gives CDR1 DFQATT, CDR2 SNEGSKA (reference sequence). The length of the CDR3 is 19 residues. The DNA for the CDR3 is TGCAGTGCTAGCGGGGCTTCCGGGACTAGCGGGAGGACCTACAATGAGCAGTTCTTC. Residues: CSASGASGTSGRTYNEQFF.

The chain is built from TRBV20-1 and TRBJ1-1; no firm D call. V lost 0 bases and J 4 bases, leaving 15 bases between the germline ends. CDR3 length: 15 amino acids. Germline V gives CDR1 DFQATT, CDR2 SNEGSKA (reference sequence). This chain's CDR3 is CSAREWVVGGTEAFF. The DNA of the CDR3 is TGCAGTGCTAGAGAATGGGTCGTGGGTGGCACTGAAGCTTTCTTT.

This clonotype was counted many times. The DNA for the CDR3 is TGCAGTGCTAGAGATTTGGGGGGCGGGGAGCTGTTTTTT. Translated: CSARDLGGGELFF. The chain recombines TRBV20-1 with TRBJ2-2, with a tentative D call TRBD2 (6 bases). V was pared by 0 bases and J by 7 bases, with 9 bases between. Germline CDR1 is DFQATT and CDR2 is SNEGSKA (reference sequence). The CDR3 is 13 amino acids.

For this clonotype: Germline and junction disagree at one end, which may indicate a read error. This chain links TRBV6-1 with TRBJ2-2, with D possibly TRBD2 on 5 matching bases. CDR1 and CDR2 (germline): MNHNS, SASEGT. This CDR3 has 15 amino acids. The CDR3 region has the DNA TGTGCCAGCAGTGGTACTGTGCCCCCGACCGGGGAGCTGCTTTTT. It specifies CASSGTVPPTGELLF.

At least ten counts were recorded for this clonotype. The chain links TRBV6-6 to TRBJ2-1; D gene unclear. Germline V gene sequence: CDR1 MNHNY, CDR2 SVGAGI (reference sequence). V was clipped by 3 bases and J by 5 bases, with 5 bases between them. The CDR3 extends over 12 amino acids. This CDR3 reads CASSYRHNEQFF. The DNA of the CDR3 is TGTGCCAGCAGTTATCGGCACAATGAGCAGTTCTTC.

In its sample, this clonotype was seen many times. The chain employs TRBV28 and TRBJ1-1, with TRBD1 matching 9 bases. The CDR3 loop spans 14 amino acids. V was clipped by 6 bases and J by 1 base; unmatched bases: 3. Germline V gene data show CDR1 as MDHEN and CDR2 as SYDVKM. CDR3 nucleotide sequence: TGTGCCAGCAGCTGGACAGGGGAGAACACTGAAGCTTTCTTT. This encodes CASSWTGENTEAFF.

This clonotype was observed at least ten times. The rearrangement joins TRBV12-3 or TRBV12-4 to TRBJ2-2, with D possibly TRBD2 on 5 matching bases. The CDR3 is 14 amino acids. Trimming left V 6 bases short and J 1 base short, with 9 bases between. CDR3 in DNA: TGTGCCAGCAGCCCGAGCGGGAACACCGGGGAGCTGTTTTTT. It codes for CASSPSGNTGELFF.

This clonotype showed up just a few times. Here the CDR3 DNA reads TGTGCCAGCAGGGAGCCGGTAGGACTAGCGGGGGTGAGCTCCTACAATGAGCAGTTCTTC. It encodes CASREPVGLAGVSSYNEQFF. V gene TRBV12-3 or TRBV12-4 combines with J gene TRBJ2-1, with TRBD2 matching 13 bases. J lost 0 bases, V lost 6 bases, and 14 bases had no gene match. CDR3 size: 20 residues.

The rearrangement uses TRBV6-2 or TRBV6-3 and TRBJ2-6, with D tentatively TRBD2 (6 bases). Germline values: CDR1 MNHEY, CDR2 SVGEGT. V was pared by 6 bases and J by 2 bases, with 17 bases between. The CDR3 spans 17 residues. In DNA form, the CDR3 reads TGTGCCAGCAGCCGCCGACTAGGGCTTCCTGGGGCCAACGTCCTGACTTTC. Translated, it gives CASSRRLGLPGANVLTF.

This clonotype was counted at least ten times. This chain links TRBV20-1 with TRBJ2-5; D gene ambiguous. The length of the CDR3 is 13 residues. Trimming took off 6 bases at V and 1 base at J, with 12 bases between the two ends. CDR1 and CDR2 from the germline V gene are DFQATT and SNEGSKA (reference sequence). CDR3 sequence: CSARPVSQETQYF. The CDR3 nucleotides read TGCAGTGCCAGACCTGTATCCCAAGAGACCCAGTACTTC.

This clonotype appeared many times. CDR3 nucleotides: TGTGCCAGCAGCGACAGTGCGAACAATGAGCAGTTCTTC. This gives the protein CASSDSANNEQFF. The chain has TRBV6-6 and TRBJ2-1; D perhaps matches TRBD1 (5 bases). Trimming stripped 6 bases from V and 5 bases from J, with 11 bases between. Germline V lookup: CDR1 MNHNY, CDR2 SVGAGI (reference sequence). CDR3 length equals 13 residues.

This clonotype was seen repeatedly, ten times or more. V is TRBV20-1 and J is TRBJ2-7, with no clear D. CDR3 length: 15 amino acids. The ends were cut back, 1 base at V and 0 bases at J, with 13 bases in the middle. Germline CDR1 reads DFQATT; CDR2 reads SNEGSKA (reference sequence). CDR3 protein: CSARVAVLDSYEQYF. The CDR3 nucleotides read TGCAGTGCTAGAGTGGCGGTCCTGGACTCCTACGAGCAGTACTTC.

The sample holds a few counts of this clonotype. This chain's CDR3 is CAWSGLGQGAWEQYF. CDR3 in DNA: TGTGCCTGGAGCGGTTTGGGGCAGGGGGCGTGGGAGCAGTACTTC. The chain has TRBV30 and TRBJ2-7; TRBD1 aligns across 8 bases. CDR3 length equals 15 residues. The ends lost 3 bases at V and 7 bases at J; junction bases unmatched: 14. Germline V gives CDR1 GTSNPN, CDR2 SVGIG (reference sequence).

The chain combines TRBV5-1 with TRBJ2-1; D gene unclear. CDR3 length: 13 amino acids. V dropped 4 bases and J dropped 7 bases, with 12 bases sitting between them. Germline V lookup: CDR1 SGHRS, CDR2 YFSETQ. For the CDR3, the DNA is TGCGCCAGCAGCAGGGATCAAGGAAATGAGCAGTTCTTC. Amino acids: CASSRDQGNEQFF.

This clonotype was picked up many times. The rearrangement joins TRBV20-1 to TRBJ2-2; D may be TRBD1 or TRBD2 (6 bases each). CDR1 is DFQATT, CDR2 SNEGSKA, per germline (reference sequence). V lost 1 base to trimming and J lost 5 bases, with 14 bases between them. The CDR3 sequence is 15 residues long. CDR3: CSARANRAGTGELFF. CDR3 nucleotide sequence: TGCAGTGCTAGAGCTAACAGGGCGGGGACCGGGGAGCTGTTTTTT.

Details on this clonotype: A much larger clone differs from this one at a single base, so this may be a read error. The chain is built from TRBV5-1 and TRBJ2-7; D not certain. CDR1 is SGHRS, CDR2 YFSETQ, per germline. This CDR3 region has 13 residues. CDR3 nucleotides: TGCGCCAGCAGCCGACGGACCTCCTACGGGCAGTACTTC. Translated, it gives CASSRRTSYGQYF. Supplemented by reference TRBV5-1 and TRBJ2-7, the full variable domain reads KAGVTQTPRYLIKTRGQQVTLSCSPISGHRSVSWYQQTPGQGLQFLFEYFSETQRNKGNFPGRFSGRQFSNSRSEMNVSTLELGDSALYLCASSRRTSYGQYFGPGTRLTVT.